These T cell receptor beta chains were read from a single sample in a study of T cell repertoires in cytomegalovirus infection. MiXCR was run by TCRdb on the reads, yielding one entry per CDR3 protein. The sample carries some 310,000 distinct CDR3 sequences, 25% recorded once. These receptors are not linked to any known antigen. The specimen comprised cultured PBMCs, sampled from culture after CMV antigen stimulation. The source is a human donor in good health (CMV status not recorded). Some clones in this sample may be carry-over from other donors' samples. Both conserved end residues are part of each CDR3. A D gene is named only where the DNA matches it firmly. Clone size, where shown, is once, few, many, or a class for clones that have expanded.

d_gene: .; v_gene: TRBV7-2; j_gene: TRBJ2-3; abundance: many; CDR3aa: CASSPRVQTDTQYF; CDR3nt: TGTGCCAGCAGCCCCCGGGTCCAAACAGATACGCAGTATTTT
d_gene: .; v_gene: TRBV7-3; j_gene: TRBJ2-6; abundance: .; CDR3aa: CASSLRAGTGGANVLTF; CDR3nt: TGTGCCAGCAGCTTAAGGGCAGGGACGGGAGGGGCCAACGTCCTGACTTTC
d_gene: TRBD2; v_gene: TRBV7-3; j_gene: TRBJ2-5; abundance: .; CDR3aa: CASSPSGTSGLKTQYF; CDR3nt: TGTGCCAGCAGCCCGTCCGGGACTAGCGGGTTAAAGACCCAGTACTTC
d_gene: TRBD1; v_gene: TRBV20-1; j_gene: TRBJ1-5; abundance: .; CDR3aa: CSARGPGQVNSNQPQHF; CDR3nt: TGCAGTGCTAGAGGTCCTGGACAGGTGAATAGCAATCAGCCCCAGCATTTT
d_gene: .; v_gene: TRBV7-2; j_gene: TRBJ1-5; abundance: many; CDR3aa: CASSFDPGNNQPQHF; CDR3nt: TGTGCCAGCAGCTTTGACCCAGGCAACAATCAGCCCCAGCATTTT
d_gene: TRBD2; v_gene: TRBV4-1; j_gene: TRBJ2-1; abundance: few; CDR3aa: CASSQAGTSFYNEQFF; CDR3nt: TGCGCCAGCAGCCAAGCCGGGACTAGCTTCTACAATGAGCAGTTCTTC
d_gene: TRBD1; v_gene: TRBV2; j_gene: TRBJ1-6; abundance: few; CDR3aa: CASLPPGGSYNSPLHF; CDR3nt: TGTGCCAGCCTCCCCCCAGGGGGCTCCTATAATTCACCCCTCCACTTT
d_gene: .; v_gene: TRBV4-1; j_gene: TRBJ2-3; abundance: .; CDR3aa: CASSQWPSQGVDTQYF; CDR3nt: TGCGCCAGCAGCCAATGGCCTAGCCAAGGGGTGGATACGCAGTATTTT
d_gene: .; v_gene: TRBV28; j_gene: TRBJ2-7; abundance: few; CDR3aa: CASSLVRGRAYEQYF; CDR3nt: TGTGCCAGCAGTTTAGTCAGGGGAAGGGCCTACGAGCAGTACTTC
d_gene: .; v_gene: TRBV27; j_gene: TRBJ1-5; abundance: few; CDR3aa: CASSLRVDQPQHF; CDR3nt: TGTGCCAGCAGTTTACGGGTGGATCAGCCCCAGCATTTT
d_gene: .; v_gene: TRBV20-1; j_gene: TRBJ2-6; abundance: .; CDR3aa: CSAFNTGTGANVLTF; CDR3nt: TGCAGTGCTTTCAACACAGGGACTGGGGCCAACGTCCTGACTTTC
d_gene: .; v_gene: TRBV20-1; j_gene: TRBJ2-1; abundance: .; CDR3aa: CSAQGGRSYNEQFF; CDR3nt: TGCAGTGCCCAGGGGGGCCGCTCCTACAATGAGCAGTTCTTC
d_gene: .; v_gene: TRBV19; j_gene: TRBJ1-2; abundance: few; CDR3aa: CASSIQGLSLYGYTF; CDR3nt: TGTGCCAGTAGTATCCAGGGACTCTCTCTCTATGGCTACACCTTC
d_gene: TRBD2; v_gene: TRBV3-1; j_gene: TRBJ2-1; abundance: .; CDR3aa: CASSQGSGSEQFF; CDR3nt: TGTGCCAGCAGCCAGGGGAGCGGGAGCGAGCAGTTCTTC
d_gene: .; v_gene: TRBV29-1; j_gene: TRBJ1-1; abundance: once; CDR3aa: CSGDRGNTEAFF; CDR3nt: TGCAGCGGGGACCGGGGGAACACTGAAGCTTTCTTT
d_gene: .; v_gene: TRBV6-5; j_gene: TRBJ2-3; abundance: .; CDR3aa: CASSYSRDFPTQYF; CDR3nt: TGTGCCAGCAGTTACTCGAGGGACTTCCCTACGCAGTATTTT
d_gene: .; v_gene: TRBV27; j_gene: TRBJ2-3; abundance: few; CDR3aa: CASTPLPGVSVTDTQYF; CDR3nt: TGTGCCAGCACCCCCCTACCCGGCGTTAGCGTGACAGATACGCAGTATTTT
d_gene: .; v_gene: TRBV28; j_gene: TRBJ2-7; abundance: once; CDR3aa: CASSLWSGSRDEQYF; CDR3nt: TGTGCCAGCAGTTTATGGAGCGGCAGTCGAGACGAGCAGTACTTC
d_gene: .; v_gene: TRBV11-2; j_gene: TRBJ1-1; abundance: .; CDR3aa: CASSYGLF; CDR3nt: TGTGCCAGCAGCTATGGGCTGTTT
d_gene: TRBD1; v_gene: TRBV12-3/TRBV12-4; j_gene: TRBJ1-6; abundance: few; CDR3aa: CASSSPGQAYNSPLHF; CDR3nt: TGTGCCAGCAGTTCCCCGGGACAGGCGTATAATTCACCCCTCCACTTT
d_gene: TRBD1; v_gene: TRBV12-3/TRBV12-4; j_gene: TRBJ2-5; abundance: .; CDR3aa: CASSANTGVETQYF; CDR3nt: TGTGCCAGCAGTGCTAACACAGGGGTAGAGACCCAGTACTTC
d_gene: TRBD2; v_gene: TRBV7-3; j_gene: TRBJ2-1; abundance: few; CDR3aa: CASSSQAGKYNEQFF; CDR3nt: TGTGCCAGCAGCTCCCAAGCGGGGAAGTACAATGAGCAGTTCTTC
d_gene: TRBD2; v_gene: TRBV19; j_gene: TRBJ2-7; abundance: many; CDR3aa: CASSIGGGSSYEQYF; CDR3nt: TGTGCCAGTAGTATCGGTGGCGGGAGCTCCTACGAGCAGTACTTC
d_gene: TRBD2; v_gene: TRBV20-1; j_gene: TRBJ2-1; abundance: few; CDR3aa: CSATPGTSGYEQFF; CDR3nt: TGCAGTGCTACTCCTGGGACTAGCGGGTATGAGCAGTTCTTC
d_gene: .; v_gene: TRBV28; j_gene: TRBJ1-4; abundance: .; CDR3aa: CASSPGQEDEKLFF; CDR3nt: TGTGCCAGCAGCCCGGGACAAGAGGATGAAAAACTGTTTTTT
d_gene: TRBD2; v_gene: TRBV7-6; j_gene: TRBJ2-2; abundance: few; CDR3aa: CASSFRSGRFTGELFF; CDR3nt: TGTGCCAGCAGCTTTCGTAGCGGGAGATTCACCGGGGAGCTGTTTTTT
d_gene: .; v_gene: TRBV29-1; j_gene: TRBJ2-4; abundance: .; CDR3aa: CSVEYRNIQYF; CDR3nt: TGCAGCGTTGAGTACAGAAACATTCAGTACTTC
d_gene: .; v_gene: TRBV19; j_gene: TRBJ1-3; abundance: .; CDR3aa: CASRSGGYSGNTIYF; CDR3nt: TGTGCCAGTAGATCCGGGGGTTACTCTGGAAACACCATATATTTT
d_gene: TRBD2; v_gene: TRBV4-3; j_gene: TRBJ2-1; abundance: few; CDR3aa: CASSQDLAGVRNEQFF; CDR3nt: TGCGCCAGCAGCCAAGACCTAGCGGGAGTAAGGAATGAGCAGTTCTTC
d_gene: .; v_gene: TRBV12-3/TRBV12-4; j_gene: TRBJ1-1; abundance: few; CDR3aa: CASSPYRSAEAFF; CDR3nt: TGTGCCAGCAGTCCCTACAGGTCGGCTGAAGCTTTCTTT
d_gene: .; v_gene: TRBV3-1; j_gene: TRBJ1-1; abundance: few; CDR3aa: CASIGRGTGAFF; CDR3nt: TGTGCCAGCATCGGAAGGGGGACGGGGGCTTTCTTT
d_gene: TRBD1; v_gene: TRBV27; j_gene: TRBJ1-2; abundance: few; CDR3aa: CASSPSTGGNYGYTF; CDR3nt: TGTGCCAGCAGCCCATCGACAGGGGGTAACTATGGCTACACCTTC